This entry lists 25 T cell receptor beta chains sequenced from one sample in a study of OX40 agonist ivuxolimab in advanced cancers. Sequencing used immunoSEQ multiplex PCR; TCRdb keeps in-frame clones, though not all of them. The data show around 94,000 clones, with around 87% seen just once and approximately 0.3% held by the top ten. This material consisted of CD4+ or CD8+ T cells sorted from blood, taken in a trial of the OX40 agonist ivuxolimab. Receptors were obtained from an adult with an advanced solid tumor such as melanoma, head and neck, liver or kidney cancer.

The chain has TRBV5-5 and TRBJ1-5; no clear D. Germline CDR1 and CDR2: SGHKS and YYEKEE (reference sequence). This CDR3 is 14 amino acids long. V lost 0 bases to trimming and J lost 7 bases, with 11 bases between them. The CDR3 DNA sequence: TGTGCCAGCAGCTTGGTTGACCCGGGCCAGCCCCAGCATTTT. Protein product: CASSLVDPGQPQHF.

Only one count was recorded for this clone. The chain has TRBV7-8 and TRBJ1-2; D is possibly TRBD1 (5 bases). V lost 1 base, J lost 13 bases, and 13 bases lay in between. CDR1 SGHVS and CDR2 FQNEAQ come from the germline V gene. CDR3 length: 12 residues. CDR3 nucleotide sequence: TGTGCCAGCAGCTTAGGTGGGGCTCAGGTCACCTTC. Translated, it gives CASSLGGAQVTF. The whole variable domain, remainder taken from reference TRBV7-8 and TRBJ1-2, is GAGVSQSPRYKVAKRGQDVALRCDPISGHVSLFWYQQALGQGPEFLTYFQNEAQLDKSGLPSDRFFAERPEGSVSTLKIQRTQQEDSAVYLCASSLGGAQVTFGSGTRLTVV.

The rearrangement uses TRBV11-2 and TRBJ1-2; 9 bases agree with TRBD1. Germline CDR1 and CDR2: SGHAT and FQNNGV. The V and J ends lost 5 bases and 0 bases, in that order; junction bases with no gene match: 4. The CDR3 runs 15 residues. The CDR3 bases are TGTGCCAGCAGCCCTGGACAGGGGTCTAACTATGGCTACACCTTC. This translates into CASSPGQGSNYGYTF.

The genes are TRBV7-2 and TRBJ2-5, with D unclear. Germline values: CDR1 SGHTA, CDR2 FQGNSA. This CDR3 is 11 amino acids long. V lost 3 bases and J 5 bases, leaving 4 bases between the germline ends. The CDR3, as DNA: TGTGCCAGCAGCTTTTCGGAGACCCAGTACTTC. Amino acid sequence: CASSFSETQYF.

The chain carries TRBV7-3 and TRBJ2-3; 8 positions agree with TRBD1. CDR1 and CDR2 from the germline V gene are SGHTA and FQGTGA. The CDR3 extends over 14 amino acids. The junction had 0 bases not matched to a gene; V was cut back by 3 bases and J by 1 base. The CDR3 protein is CASSLGQGTDTQYF. CDR3 coding DNA: TGTGCCAGCAGCTTGGGACAGGGCACAGATACGCAGTATTTT.

Note on this clone: One end of the junction is discordant with germline, which a read error may explain. The V call is TRBV28, the J call TRBJ1-2; D is unclear. Germline CDR1 and CDR2: MDHEN and SYDVKM. The CDR3 is made up of 11 amino acids. The CDR3 is CASSLTRTPLF. The CDR3, as DNA: TGTGCCAGCAGTCTGACCCGGACTCCCCTCTTC.

The J gene is TRBJ2-7, the V gene TRBV10-1, with D perhaps matching TRBD1 (5 bases). The V gene lost 0 bases and the J gene lost 7 bases, with 16 bases spanning the gap. The CDR3 covers 15 residues. Germline CDR1 WNHNN, CDR2 SYGVQD (reference sequence). CDR3 DNA: TGCGCCAGCAGTGAGTCGAGTGGCAGGGTGGGGGAGCAGTACTTC. Residues: CASSESSGRVGEQYF.

This chain joins TRBV7-2 and TRBJ1-2; 8 bases agree with TRBD1. Germline values: CDR1 SGHTA, CDR2 FQGNSA. With V trimmed by 3 bases and J by 4 bases, 7 bases remained unmatched. The CDR3 spans 15 residues. CDR3 amino acids: CASSLDRAGGYGYTF. As DNA, the CDR3 is TGTGCCAGCAGCTTGGACAGGGCGGGAGGCTATGGCTACACCTTC. Full variable domain (missing parts from reference TRBV7-2 and TRBJ1-2): GAGVSQSPSNKVTEKGKDVELRCDPISGHTALYWYRQSLGQGLEFLIYFQGNSAPDKSGLPSDRFSAERTGGSVSTLTIQRTQQEDSAVYLCASSLDRAGGYGYTFGSGTRLTVV.

This rearrangement joins TRBV5-1 to TRBJ2-5, with D possibly TRBD2 on 5 matching bases. CDR1 and CDR2 from the germline V gene are SGHRS and YFSETQ. CDR3 length: 13 residues. Trimming took off 4 bases at V and 8 bases at J, with 15 bases between the two ends. The CDR3: CASSPRAQGTQYF. CDR3 sequence (DNA): TGCGCCAGCAGCCCGCGGGCCCAAGGTACCCAGTACTTC.

This clone was seen a few times. The genes are TRBV19 and TRBJ2-4, with 7 bases identical to TRBD1. Per the germline V gene, CDR1 is LNHDA and CDR2 is SQIVND (reference sequence). Trimming cost V 3 bases and J 3 bases; bases outside gene matches: 5. The CDR3 totals 15 residues. CDR3 amino acids: CASSIEGGGKNIQYF. In DNA, the CDR3 is TGTGCCAGTAGTATTGAAGGGGGCGGCAAAAACATTCAGTACTTC.

The chain links TRBV5-6 to TRBJ1-2; 8 nucleotides align to TRBD1. This CDR3 has 15 residues. V was pared by 0 bases and J by 4 bases, with 5 bases of the junction left unmatched. Germline V gene lookup returns CDR1 SGHDT and CDR2 YYEEEE. The CDR3, as DNA: TGTGCCAGCAGCTTGGCCAGGACAGGGCCCTATGGCTACACCTTC. This translates into CASSLARTGPYGYTF.

J is TRBJ2-3 and V is TRBV11-3; D not resolved. In germline, CDR1 is SGHNT, CDR2 YENEEA. Trimming shortened V by 4 bases and J by 2 bases, and 16 bases separated the two germline ends. The CDR3 length is 16 residues. The CDR3 DNA sequence: TGTGCCAGCAGCTCGCGGTGGTCGCCGGACACAGATACGCAGTATTTT. Amino acids: CASSSRWSPDTDTQYF.

This chain joins TRBV6-6 and TRBJ1-2; D is unclear. The CDR3 runs to 14 residues. The V end lost 5 bases, the J end lost 2 bases, and 12 bases lay between the germline ends. Germline V lookup: CDR1 MNHNY, CDR2 SVGAGI (reference sequence). CDR3 residues: CASSQSRLNYGYTF. As DNA, the CDR3 is TGTGCCAGCAGTCAGTCACGACTGAACTATGGCTACACCTTC.

The chain couples TRBV30 to TRBJ1-1; tentative D call: TRBD1 (5 bases). The CDR3 has 14 residues. Germline loops: CDR1 GTSNPN, CDR2 SVGIG (reference sequence). V lost 5 bases and J lost 1, with 14 bases in between. The CDR3 sequence: CAWGGHRGNTEAFF. The CDR3 coding sequence is TGTGCCTGGGGAGGACATCGTGGGAACACTGAAGCTTTCTTT.

The genes are TRBV10-3 and TRBJ1-2; TRBD1 is a possible D gene (5 bases). There are 13 residues in the CDR3. Germline CDR1 ENHRY, CDR2 SYGVKD. The ends were cut back, 0 bases at V and 8 bases at J, with 10 bases in the middle. The CDR3 nucleotides read TGTGCCATCAGTGAGTCGGGGACGTGGGGCTACACCTTC. Its protein product is CAISESGTWGYTF.

The CDR3 is CASSSQGGGVAEAFF. In DNA, the CDR3 is TGTGCCAGCAGCTCTCAGGGGGGAGGCGTCGCTGAAGCTTTCTTT. The genes are TRBV7-9 and TRBJ1-1, with 7 bases lining up with TRBD1. The CDR3 loop spans 15 amino acids. Germline trimming cut 4 bases from V and 6 bases from J; bases unmatched to any gene: 11. Germline CDR1 is SEHNR and CDR2 is FQNEAQ (reference sequence).

The rearrangement uses TRBV6-1 and TRBJ2-7; tentative D call: TRBD1 (6 bases). V dropped 4 bases and J dropped 4 bases, with 17 bases sitting between them. This CDR3 is built from 15 residues. CDR1 and CDR2 (germline): MNHNS, SASEGT. The CDR3 bases are TGTGCCAGCAGTGGGGGGCCGGGACCTAAGTACGAGCAGTACTTC. It codes for CASSGGPGPKYEQYF.

The chain carries TRBV5-1 and TRBJ2-1, with D perhaps matching TRBD2 (7 bases). Germline-derived CDR1 and CDR2 are SGHRS and YFSETQ. The CDR3 is made up of 17 amino acids. The ends were cut back, 5 bases at V and 0 bases at J, with 18 bases in the middle. The CDR3 region has the DNA TGCGCCAGCAGTCCGGACGCGGGGGCACTCTCCTACAATGAGCAGTTCTTC. It is translated as CASSPDAGALSYNEQFF.

This rearrangement joins TRBV7-6 to TRBJ2-1, with D maybe TRBD2 (7 bases). Germline CDR1 is SGHVS and CDR2 is FNYEAQ. This CDR3 is 13 amino acids long. V lost 1 base, J lost 15 bases, and 16 bases lay in between. The chain's CDR3 is CASSLERRGAGFF. CDR3 DNA sequence: TGTGCCAGCAGCTTAGAAAGACGGGGGGCAGGGTTCTTC.

This chain joins TRBV6-1 and TRBJ2-6; possibly TRBD2 for D (6 bases). This CDR3 is built from 15 residues. The V end was cut by 8 bases, the J end by 3 bases, with 14 bases between. Germline CDR1 is MNHNS and CDR2 is SASEGT. The chain's CDR3 is CASELGGNGANVLTF. The CDR3 bases are TGTGCCAGCGAATTAGGAGGGAATGGGGCCAACGTCCTGACTTTC.

The chain couples TRBV7-8 to TRBJ2-1, with 13 bases aligning to TRBD2. This CDR3 has 18 amino acids. CDR1 is SGHVS, CDR2 FQNEAQ, per germline. Trimming at V came to 4 bases and at J to 4 bases, leaving 10 bases not matched to a gene. CDR3 sequence: CASSYGLAGETRYNEQFF. The CDR3 nucleotides are TGTGCCAGCAGCTATGGACTAGCGGGGGAGACAAGATACAATGAGCAGTTCTTC.

This chain connects TRBV10-3 to TRBJ2-1; weak D call: TRBD2 (6 bases). Between the trimmed V and J ends, which lost 3 bases and 0 bases, there was a span of 12 bases. The germline V gene has CDR1 ENHRY and CDR2 SYGVKD. CDR3 length: 16 amino acids. The CDR3 is CAISEHVGGSYNEQFF. The DNA for the CDR3 is TGTGCCATCAGTGAACATGTGGGGGGCTCCTACAATGAGCAGTTCTTC.

The V call is TRBV18, the J call TRBJ2-5; D tentatively reads TRBD1 or TRBD2 (6 bases each). Trimming removed 4 bases at V and 5 bases at J, with 11 bases between. The germline CDR1 and CDR2 sequences are KGHSH and LQKENI. The CDR3 covers 13 residues. DNA for the CDR3: TGTGCCAGCTCACTTTTCGGGGGCGAGACCCAGTACTTC. This translates into CASSLFGGETQYF.

The chain joins TRBV7-2 to TRBJ1-1, with D possibly TRBD1 on 6 matching bases. The germline CDR1 and CDR2 sequences are SGHTA and FQGNSA. The CDR3 loop spans 15 amino acids. Trimming shortened V by 1 base and J by 1 base, and 10 bases separated the two germline ends. In DNA, the CDR3 is TGTGCCAGCAGCTTAGTTCTGGGGGCGAACACTGAAGCTTTCTTT. Residues: CASSLVLGANTEAFF.

The chain recombines TRBV11-3 with TRBJ2-2; weak D call: TRBD1 (5 bases). The germline V gene encodes CDR1 SGHNT and CDR2 YENEEA. V gave up 5 bases and J gave up 2 bases, with 12 bases separating them. This CDR3 has 15 amino acids. The CDR3 DNA sequence: TGTGCCAGCAGCCGGTCGACAGTTAACACCGGGGAGCTGTTTTTT. Protein: CASSRSTVNTGELFF.